The present entry profiles one TCR beta chain with its context. Its antigen target is currently unknown. Per-base quality was not reported, and no clone a single base away is much larger than it. This sample stems from a study of blood T cell repertoires in COVID-19 (dated by TCRdb to 2020 to 2022). About the full investigation: The collaborator samples originated in the United States, Italy and Spain and spanned the acute and convalescent phases of COVID-19. The prospective study material was composed of cDNA or gDNA derived from T cells, B-cell-depleted T cells, or PBMCs. The dataset comprised deeply sampled blood TCRbeta repertoires from subjects exposed to, actively infected with, or recovered from COVID-19. A freely available public database, intended as a resource for researchers studying the immune response to SARS-CoV-2, is where the repertoires were released. The samples were drawn from the first 160 participants of the ongoing ImmuneRACE study and from 1,254 subjects provided by 6 global collaborators. The sample metadata nearly always contained a de-identified subject ID, COVID-19 status, age in years and sex. Where available, HLA class I and class II types were taken from metadata supplied by the sample provider and were not determined by assay-based typing. What the study reported, not specific to this receptor: Clinical and demographic metadata were provided uncurated, with the amount varying by source and participant.

Taken from the germline V gene, the CDR1 and CDR2 loops are MDHEN and SYDVKM. The CDR3 spans 15 residues, from the cysteine through the phenylalanine. Only the CDR3 region is kept as DNA, spanning 45 bases read in frame from base 1. Unmatched junction bases come to 11, with V trimmed by 8 bases and J by 2 bases. The immunoSEQ Assay, a bias-controlled multiplex PCR, was used to amplify TCRbeta CDR3 regions from genomic DNA. The published analysis was carried out like this. The number of nucleated cells in each sample was estimated from the amplification of reference gene primers within the assay. To quantify the absolute abundance of each unique TCRbeta CDR3 rearrangement, sequence reads were collapsed and filtered. For each sample, productive Simpson clonality was calculated by taking the square root of Simpson's diversity index across productive rearrangements. This immuneACCESS table, as held by TCRdb, lists in-frame sequences with V and J called but not all clones. Of the missing ones, under half trace to an unresolved V gene in checked studies; the others have no known cause. The DNA was the basis for D and trimming; V, J and clone size are from that table. Across this sample there are roughly 250,000 clones, with approximately 80% seen only once. 4% to 6% of the sample goes to the ten largest clones.

Whole blood was collected in K2EDTA tubes by collaborating institutions according to the institutions' own protocols. For TCRbeta analysis, collaborators shipped samples as frozen whole blood, isolated PBMCs, or DNA extracted from either of those sample types. The receptor's source is a woman older than 75 with active or convalescent COVID-19. Recombination joined TRBV28 with TRBJ1-2; TRBD1 matches 7 bases in the middle. Source material: peripheral blood. In nucleotides, the sequence is TGTGCCAGCTGGGGACAGACCTTACTCAACTATGGCTACACCTTC. This encodes CASWGQTLLNYGYTF.